This T cell receptor (beta chain) was captured in a study of blood T cells in healthy people across ages. The second PCR ran roughly 6 to 11 cycles with a sample-barcoded 5' primer and J-beta primers. TCRdb ran MiXCR on the 5' RACE reads and lists one entry per CDR3 protein. This sample has some 1.4 million distinct CDR3 sequences, with around two fifths found just once. This clonotype was recorded at least ten times. The sequenced sample consisted of blood. The TCR was taken from a young woman in good health.

CDR3 in DNA: TGTGCCAGCAGCGTAGAAAGCGATGAGCAGTTCTTC. Protein product: CASSVESDEQFF. The chain combines TRBV9 with TRBJ2-1; D remains unclear. Trimming removed 0 bases at V and 8 bases at J, with 6 bases between. CDR1 SGDLS and CDR2 YYNGEE come from the germline V gene. This CDR3 has 12 residues.